A single sample gave rise to the 31 T cell receptor beta chains below, sequenced in a study of radiotherapy plus CTLA-4 blockade in lung cancer. Profiled with immunoSEQ multiplex PCR; TCRdb holds only in-frame clones, not every one. The sample consists of some 110,000 clones, over 65% of them appearing once. Sequences were derived from peripheral blood, sampled from a patient treated with radiotherapy plus ipilimumab. The origin of the receptors is a human donor with non-small cell lung cancer that progressed on radiotherapy plus ipilimumab. Some clones in this sample may be carry-over from other donors' samples.

V usage is TRBV9 and J usage is TRBJ1-6; D may be TRBD1 (6 bases). CDR3 length equals 17 residues. Per the germline V gene, CDR1 is SGDLS and CDR2 is YYNGEE. V was shortened by 3 bases and J by 7 bases, with 20 bases between the two germline ends. The CDR3, as DNA: TGTGCCAGCAGCGAACCAACCGGGGGGGCACGGAATTCACCCCTCCACTTT. As protein: CASSEPTGGARNSPLHF. Drawing the rest from reference TRBV9 and TRBJ1-6, the complete variable domain is DSGVTQTPKHLITATGQRVTLRCSPRSGDLSVYWYQQSLDQGLQFLIQYYNGEERAKGNILERFSAQQFPDLHSELNLSSLELGDSALYFCASSEPTGGARNSPLHFGNGTRLTVT.

This clone was observed a few times. The V gene is TRBV27, the J gene TRBJ1-6; no clear D gene. V was pared by 0 bases and J by 9 bases, with 15 bases between. Germline V gene sequence: CDR1 MNHEY, CDR2 SMNVEV (reference sequence). CDR3 length: 16 residues. CDR3 in amino acids: CASSLSGPPFASPLHF. As DNA, the CDR3 is TGTGCCAGCAGTTTATCAGGGCCTCCCTTTGCTTCACCCCTCCACTTT.

The rearrangement joins TRBV7-2 to TRBJ2-2; 15 bases line up with TRBD2. CDR1 is SGHTA, CDR2 FQGNSA, per germline. This CDR3 has 18 residues. The V and J ends lost 5 bases and 5 bases, in that order; junction bases with no gene match: 9. The CDR3 nucleotides are TGTGCCAGCAGCGCGGGACTAGCGGGGGGAGCCGCAACCGGGGAGCTGTTTTTT. Translation gives CASSAGLAGGAATGELFF.

V gene TRBV7-3 combines with J gene TRBJ1-1; D call uncertain. This CDR3 spans 13 amino acids. Germline V gives CDR1 SGHTA, CDR2 FQGTGA. V was clipped by 6 bases and J by 1 base, with 9 bases between them. The CDR3 DNA is TGTGCCAGCAGTCCCAGACAGAACACTGAAGCTTTCTTT. This encodes CASSPRQNTEAFF. Full variable domain (rest looked up from reference TRBV7-3 and TRBJ1-1): GAGVSQTPSNKVTEKGKYVELRCDPISGHTALYWYRQSLGQGPEFLIYFQGTGAADDSGLPNDRFFAVRPEGSVSTLKIQRTERGDSAVYLCASSPRQNTEAFFGQGTRLTVV.

The chain uses TRBV5-1 and TRBJ2-7, with a weak D call TRBD1 (5 bases). The CDR3 consists of 13 residues. Germline CDR1 SGHRS, CDR2 YFSETQ. Trimming took off 0 bases at V and 6 bases at J, with 10 bases between the two ends. This CDR3 is CASSLALGLEQYF. CDR3 coding DNA: TGCGCCAGCAGCTTGGCCTTGGGGCTCGAGCAGTACTTC.

This clone occurred many times. The chain links TRBV4-2 to TRBJ1-5; tentatively, D is TRBD1 (6 bases). The CDR3 runs 16 residues. V lost 4 bases, J lost 7 bases, and 20 bases lay in between. CDR1 LGHNA and CDR2 YNFKEQ come from the germline V gene. The chain's CDR3 is CASSRLTGGRGQPQHF. CDR3 nucleotide sequence: TGTGCCAGCAGCCGACTAACGGGGGGGCGGGGGCAGCCCCAGCATTTT.

V and J are TRBV11-2 and TRBJ2-7, with D perhaps given as TRBD1 or TRBD2 (5 bases each). Trimming took off 5 bases at V and 2 bases at J, with 10 bases between the two ends. This CDR3 comprises 13 residues. Germline V gene sequence: CDR1 SGHAT, CDR2 FQNNGV. The CDR3 region is CASSNRGAYEQYF. CDR3 nucleotides: TGTGCCAGCAGCAATCGAGGGGCCTACGAGCAGTACTTC.

This chain links TRBV28 with TRBJ1-1, with a weak D call TRBD1 (6 bases). The CDR3 sequence is 16 residues long. Germline V CDR1 and CDR2: MDHEN, SYDVKM. V lost 5 bases, J lost 3 bases, and 19 bases lay in between. CDR3 sequence reads: CASSAAGDKAYTEAFF. The CDR3 DNA sequence: TGTGCCAGCAGTGCTGCTGGGGACAAAGCCTACACTGAAGCTTTCTTT.

In its sample, this clone was seen a few times. V is TRBV20-1 and J is TRBJ2-1; no clear D. The CDR3 runs to 8 residues. Germline V CDR1 and CDR2: DFQATT, SNEGSKA (reference sequence). V lost 7 bases and J 12 bases, leaving 7 bases between the germline ends. CDR3 sequence: CSVGGQFF. The CDR3 coding sequence is TGCAGTGTAGGCGGGCAGTTCTTC.

V usage is TRBV2 and J usage is TRBJ2-1; 10 nucleotides align to TRBD1. Germline V gene sequence: CDR1 SNHLY, CDR2 FYNNEI. The CDR3 is made up of 13 amino acids. Trimming took 6 bases from V and 7 from J; bases not matched to a gene: 3. The chain's CDR3 is CASSWDRGNEQFF. DNA of the CDR3: TGTGCCAGCAGCTGGGACAGGGGAAATGAGCAGTTCTTC.

This chain links TRBV5-1 with TRBJ2-6, with 9 bases that match TRBD1. Germline V gene lookup returns CDR1 SGHRS and CDR2 YFSETQ. Trimming removed 4 bases from V and 0 bases from J; junction bases left unmatched: 2. The CDR3 length is 16 residues. The CDR3 bases are TGCGCCAGCAGCCGGACAGGGGACTCTGGGGCCAACGTCCTGACTTTC. It translates to CASSRTGDSGANVLTF.

This sequence joins TRBV4-2 and TRBJ2-5; D is perhaps TRBD1 or TRBD2 (5 bases each). The V end was cut by 4 bases, the J end by 3 bases, with 27 bases between. Germline V gene sequence: CDR1 LGHNA, CDR2 YNFKEQ. This CDR3 has 19 residues. CDR3 region: CASSPRPSMGPRGEETQYF. CDR3 DNA sequence: TGTGCCAGCAGCCCAAGGCCGTCAATGGGACCAAGAGGGGAAGAGACCCAGTACTTC.

This clone turned up a few times. The rearrangement links TRBV5-6 to TRBJ1-2, with 9 bases lining up with TRBD1. Losses at the gene ends were 6 bases for V and 0 bases for J; bases not matched to a gene: 6. Looked up from germline, CDR1 is SGHDT and CDR2 is YYEEEE. This CDR3 has 15 amino acids. The CDR3 DNA reads as TGTGCCAGCACCTTAACAGGGGGCTCTAACTATGGCTACACCTTC. It codes for CASTLTGGSNYGYTF.

This clone has only a few counts. V usage is TRBV6-5 and J usage is TRBJ1-2; D perhaps matches TRBD1 (6 bases). V dropped 3 bases and J dropped 4 bases, with 12 bases sitting between them. The germline gives CDR1 MNHEY, CDR2 SVGAGI. CDR3 length: 14 residues. DNA of the CDR3: TGTGCCAGCAGTTATGCGACGGACAGCTATGGCTACACCTTC. It encodes CASSYATDSYGYTF.

V and J are TRBV30 and TRBJ2-3, with D unclear. Between the trimmed V and J ends, which lost 3 bases and 0 bases, there was a span of 10 bases. The CDR3 covers 14 residues. The germline V gene has CDR1 GTSNPN and CDR2 SVGIG (reference sequence). The CDR3 loop reads CAWSRGLSTDTQYF. The DNA of the CDR3 is TGTGCCTGGAGCCGTGGCCTGAGCACAGATACGCAGTATTTT.

This rearrangement joins TRBV5-1 to TRBJ2-7, with 8 nucleotides matching TRBD1. From germline, CDR1 is SGHRS and CDR2 YFSETQ. This CDR3 comprises 14 residues. V dropped 3 bases and J dropped 4; count of bases not matched to a gene: 6. The CDR3 spells CASSWARGQYEQYF. As DNA, the CDR3 is TGCGCCAGCAGCTGGGCCAGGGGGCAATACGAGCAGTACTTC.

The table lists this clone with a few counts. V gene TRBV4-3 combines with J gene TRBJ2-7; 10 bases fit TRBD1. Germline CDR1 reads LGHNA; CDR2 reads YSLEER. The V segment lost 4 bases and the J segment 4 bases; nucleotides outside the gene matches: 7. This CDR3 contains 15 residues. CDR3 protein: CASSRDDRGLYEQYF. CDR3 nucleotide sequence: TGCGCCAGCAGCCGAGACGACAGGGGGCTTTACGAGCAGTACTTC.

This chain connects TRBV19 to TRBJ1-2; 7 nucleotides align to TRBD1. Losses at the gene ends were 7 bases for V and 5 bases for J; bases not matched to a gene: 7. The length of the CDR3 is 13 residues. Germline CDR1 reads LNHDA; CDR2 reads SQIVND (reference sequence). The CDR3 DNA reads as TGTGCCAGTAACAATTGGGACAGATATGGCTACACCTTC. Its translation: CASNNWDRYGYTF.

The V gene is TRBV27, the J gene TRBJ2-1; no firm D call. CDR3 length equals 13 residues. V lost 2 bases and J lost 4, with 6 bases in between. In germline, CDR1 is MNHEY, CDR2 SMNVEV (reference sequence). The CDR3 DNA follows: TGTGCCAGCAGTTTAGTTTCTTACAATGAGCAGTTCTTC. Translation gives CASSLVSYNEQFF.

This chain connects TRBV2 to TRBJ2-7; 7 positions agree with TRBD1. Germline CDR1 is SNHLY and CDR2 is FYNNEI. Trimming took 7 bases from V and 0 from J; bases not matched to a gene: 3. CDR3 length: 13 amino acids. CDR3 sequence reads: CASIGTDSYEQYF. CDR3 nucleotide sequence: TGTGCCAGCATCGGGACAGACTCCTACGAGCAGTACTTC.

V gene TRBV28 combines with J gene TRBJ2-5, with D unresolved. CDR3 length: 14 amino acids. Per the germline V gene, CDR1 is MDHEN and CDR2 is SYDVKM. Trimming cost V 6 bases and J 5 bases, with 16 bases left between them. CDR3 DNA: TGTGCCAGCAGGCTGACTCGGTGGGCGGAGACCCAGTACTTC. Protein sequence: CASRLTRWAETQYF.

V and J are TRBV6-5 and TRBJ1-4; TRBD1 agrees at 8 bases. This CDR3 is 15 amino acids long. The J segment lost 4 bases and the V segment lost 6 bases, leaving 7 bases of the junction unmatched. Germline loops: CDR1 MNHEY, CDR2 SVGAGI. The CDR3 DNA reads TGTGCCAGCAGGCCTGGACAGGGACTTAATGAAAAACTGTTTTTT. As protein: CASRPGQGLNEKLFF.

In this sample, this clone turned up a few times. The gene calls are TRBV7-9 and TRBJ1-4; no firm D call. V was shortened by 4 bases and J by 4 bases, with 7 bases between the two germline ends. The CDR3 runs 13 residues. Looked up from germline, CDR1 is SEHNR and CDR2 is FQNEAQ (reference sequence). CDR3 sequence reads: CASSSQNNEKLFF. The CDR3 bases are TGTGCCAGCAGCTCCCAAAATAATGAAAAACTGTTTTTT. Combining the CDR3 with reference TRBV7-9 and TRBJ1-4 gives the whole variable domain DTGVSQNPRHKITKRGQNVTFRCDPISEHNRLYWYRQTLGQGPEFLTYFQNEAQLEKSRLLSDRFSAERPKGSFSTLEIQRTEQGDSAMYLCASSSQNNEKLFFGSGTQLSVL.

This clone was seen just once. The CDR3 DNA sequence: TGCGCCAGCAGTCAATCGGGCCCCTTAGGATGGACCCAGTACTTC. It translates to CASSQSGPLGWTQYF. V and J are TRBV23-1 and TRBJ2-5; D is unclear. TRBV23-1 has ORF status, its function being uncertain. CDR3 length equals 15 residues. V was trimmed by 0 bases and J by 7 bases, leaving 15 bases between them.

The chain uses TRBV28 and TRBJ2-3; 11 bases line up with TRBD2. The ends lost 8 bases at V and 2 bases at J; junction bases unmatched: 9. CDR1 is MDHEN, CDR2 SYDVKM, per germline. This CDR3 is 16 amino acids long. The CDR3 is CASRSGGAFLTDTQYF. DNA of the CDR3: TGTGCCAGCCGTAGCGGGGGGGCCTTTCTCACAGATACGCAGTATTTT.

V and J are TRBV5-1 and TRBJ1-3; the D gene is possibly TRBD1 (5 bases). Germline loops: CDR1 SGHRS, CDR2 YFSETQ. V was shortened by 2 bases and J by 0 bases, with 9 bases between the two germline ends. The CDR3 contains 15 residues. CDR3 protein: CASSFRGISGNTIYF. For the CDR3, the DNA is TGCGCCAGCAGCTTCCGGGGGATCTCTGGAAACACCATATATTTT.

The rearrangement uses TRBV7-3 and TRBJ2-5, with a weak D call TRBD2 (6 bases). Trimming took 5 bases from V and 5 from J, leaving 12 bases between them. Germline CDR1 and CDR2: SGHTA and FQGTGA. The CDR3 is 13 amino acids. In DNA form, the CDR3 reads TGTGCCAGCAGCCCCCGGGACTCTGAGACCCAGTACTTC. Residues: CASSPRDSETQYF. The full variable domain, with the rest looked up from reference TRBV7-3 and TRBJ2-5, is GAGVSQTPSNKVTEKGKYVELRCDPISGHTALYWYRQSLGQGPEFLIYFQGTGAADDSGLPNDRFFAVRPEGSVSTLKIQRTERGDSAVYLCASSPRDSETQYFGPGTRLLVL.

The J gene is TRBJ1-1, the V gene TRBV28, with TRBD1 identical over 10 bases. The CDR3 sequence is 16 residues long. The trim removed 5 bases at V and 0 bases at J, leaving 6 bases unmatched. CDR1 MDHEN and CDR2 SYDVKM come from the germline V gene. The CDR3 DNA reads TGTGCCAGCAGTGTCCGACAGGGGGCGTTGAACACTGAAGCTTTCTTT. It translates to CASSVRQGALNTEAFF.

The rearrangement uses TRBV6-5 and TRBJ2-7; TRBD2 is a possible D gene (7 bases). CDR1 and CDR2 from the germline V gene are MNHEY and SVGAGI. V was shortened by 7 bases and J by 2 bases, with 18 bases between the two germline ends. The length of the CDR3 is 15 residues. DNA for the CDR3: TGTGCCAGCACCCCGGGGGGCAGGGACCCCTACGAGCAGTACTTC. This codes for CASTPGGRDPYEQYF.

This chain links TRBV7-6 with TRBJ1-2, with D maybe TRBD1 (6 bases). The germline V and J ends were trimmed by 5 bases and 7 bases, with 17 bases remaining between them. This CDR3 contains 14 residues. CDR1 is SGHVS and CDR2 is FNYEAQ in the germline V gene. The CDR3 sequence is CASSQRGGLFGYTF. The DNA of the CDR3 is TGTGCCAGCAGCCAGAGGGGGGGTTTGTTTGGCTACACCTTC.

The chain recombines TRBV10-3 with TRBJ1-3; 8 bases map to TRBD1. This CDR3 comprises 13 residues. Germline CDR1 ENHRY, CDR2 SYGVKD. V gave up 10 bases and J gave up 4 bases; unmatched junction bases: 6. CDR3 protein: CATWTGTGNTIYF. The CDR3 DNA reads TGTGCCACCTGGACAGGGACGGGAAACACCATATATTTT.